Presented here are 14 T cell receptor beta chains from one specimen sequenced in a study of cytomegalovirus exposure and HLA in healthy donors. PCR primers comprised 60 Vbeta and 13 Jbeta primers. Profiled with immunoSEQ multiplex PCR; TCRdb holds only in-frame clones, not every one. The table shows 200,000 to 250,000 clones, with roughly 83% occurring only once. The specimen sequenced was PBMCs. The receptor set was obtained from a girl between 10 and 17 years old in good health and CMV-seronegative.

V and J are TRBV5-8 and TRBJ2-7; tentative D call: TRBD1 (5 bases). CDR1 and CDR2 (germline): SGHTS, YDEGEE. V shed 4 bases and J shed 5 bases, with 16 bases lying between them. The CDR3 totals 14 residues. CDR3 loop: CASSPGRVRNEQYF. CDR3 coding DNA: TGTGCCAGCAGCCCGGGCAGGGTAAGAAACGAGCAGTACTTC.

The chain has TRBV4-2 and TRBJ1-2, with TRBD1 matching 7 bases. Germline V gives CDR1 LGHNA, CDR2 YNFKEQ. This CDR3 contains 19 residues. Germline trimming cut 0 bases from V and 5 bases from J; bases unmatched to any gene: 18. CDR3 nucleotide sequence: TGTGCCAGCAGCCAAGAGCCAATCACAGGGGCCTCTAATGTATATGGCTACACCTTC. It is translated as CASSQEPITGASNVYGYTF.

The chain couples TRBV9 to TRBJ1-1, with 10 bases identical to TRBD1. Unmatched junction bases numbered 5, after V lost 4 bases and J lost 5 bases. CDR1 and CDR2 (germline): SGDLS, YYNGEE. This CDR3 comprises 14 residues. CDR3 sequence: CASSLRTGGTEAFF. For the CDR3, the DNA is TGTGCCAGCAGCCTCCGGACAGGGGGGACTGAAGCTTTCTTT. Together with reference TRBV9 and TRBJ1-1, the CDR3 gives the full variable domain: DSGVTQTPKHLITATGQRVTLRCSPRSGDLSVYWYQQSLDQGLQFLIQYYNGEERAKGNILERFSAQQFPDLHSELNLSSLELGDSALYFCASSLRTGGTEAFFGQGTRLTVV.

The sample holds one count of this clone. Here the CDR3 reads CASSLSPGQGYNEQFF. The DNA for the CDR3 is TGTGCCAGCAGTTTATCCCCGGGACAGGGGTACAATGAGCAGTTCTTC. This sequence joins TRBV27 and TRBJ2-1, with TRBD1 identical over 10 bases. Germline V CDR1 and CDR2: MNHEY, SMNVEV (reference sequence). Unmatched junction bases numbered 3, after V lost 0 bases and J lost 4 bases. This CDR3 is 16 amino acids long.

The gene calls are TRBV11-2 and TRBJ1-1, with D unclear. CDR1 and CDR2 (germline): SGHAT, FQNNGV. This CDR3 is 16 amino acids long. Trimming removed 3 bases from V and 3 bases from J, with 17 bases in between. CDR3 sequence (DNA): TGTGCCAGCAGCTTTGTTGGCCTTGGGAGGGACACTGAAGCTTTCTTT. Its translation: CASSFVGLGRDTEAFF.

The chain joins TRBV6-5 to TRBJ1-2; a weak D match, TRBD1 (5 bases). This CDR3 contains 13 residues. Trimming stripped 5 bases from V and 7 bases from J, with 14 bases between. Germline CDR1 reads MNHEY; CDR2 reads SVGAGI. The CDR3 spells CASSKTERTGYTF. Written as DNA, the CDR3 is TGTGCCAGCAGTAAGACAGAGAGAACTGGCTACACCTTC.

The chain couples TRBV28 to TRBJ1-1, with a possible D match to TRBD1 (5 bases). There are 13 residues in the CDR3. CDR1 is MDHEN and CDR2 is SYDVKM in the germline V gene. The germline V and J ends were trimmed by 6 bases and 1 base, with 9 bases remaining between them. CDR3 in DNA: TGTGCCAGCAGGCAGGGAGGGAACACTGAAGCTTTCTTT. Its protein product is CASRQGGNTEAFF.

The V call is TRBV30, the J call TRBJ2-5; no definite D call. The assigned J gene may be wrong: the sequence end matches TRBJ2-7 better. Germline CDR1 GTSNPN, CDR2 SVGIG (reference sequence). This CDR3 comprises 11 residues. The CDR3 loop is CAWRNTYEQYF. The DNA of the CDR3 is TGTGCCTGGAGAAATACCTACGAGCAGTACTTC.

The table lists this clone with a few counts. This chain links TRBV6-4 with TRBJ2-1; a weak D match, TRBD2 (5 bases). Germline-derived CDR1 and CDR2 are MRHNA and SNTAGT. The V end was cut by 8 bases, the J end by 0 bases, with 14 bases between. This CDR3 region has 15 residues. Here the CDR3 reads CASATGESSYNEQFF. CDR3 sequence (DNA): TGTGCCAGCGCCACCGGGGAGAGCTCCTACAATGAGCAGTTCTTC.

The V and J genes are TRBV4-3 and TRBJ1-1; D is perhaps TRBD1 (6 bases). Trimming took 4 bases from V and 0 from J, leaving 15 bases between them. CDR3 length equals 16 residues. In germline, CDR1 is LGHNA, CDR2 YSLEER. CDR3 region: CASSPTQGSLNTEAFF. CDR3 nucleotide sequence: TGCGCCAGCAGCCCAACACAGGGATCACTGAACACTGAAGCTTTCTTT.

The chain links TRBV2 to TRBJ1-1; D gene uncertain. V shed 3 bases and J shed 3 bases, with 8 bases lying between them. Germline V gives CDR1 SNHLY, CDR2 FYNNEI. The CDR3 length is 13 residues. CDR3 DNA: TGTGCCAGCAGTGATAGGCGGGACACTGAAGCTTTCTTT. This codes for CASSDRRDTEAFF.

J is TRBJ1-4 and V is TRBV5-1; 11 bases are shared with TRBD1. Unmatched junction bases numbered 14, after V lost 5 bases and J lost 8 bases. The germline gives CDR1 SGHRS, CDR2 YFSETQ. The CDR3 is 17 residues long. The CDR3 loop is CASSVWGTGGKEEKLFF. Here the CDR3 DNA reads TGCGCCAGCAGTGTCTGGGGGACAGGGGGGAAAGAGGAAAAACTGTTTTTT.

The sample holds a few counts of this clone. Other DNA sequences in this sample translate to the same CDR3. This chain uses TRBV18 with TRBJ1-1; TRBD1 matches 8 bases. V dropped 3 bases and J dropped 0; count of bases not matched to a gene: 0. CDR3 length equals 14 residues. Germline V gives CDR1 KGHSH, CDR2 LQKENI. CDR3: CASSPGQVNTEAFF. The CDR3 DNA is TGTGCCAGCTCACCGGGACAGGTGAACACTGAAGCTTTCTTT.

The rearrangement uses TRBV27 and TRBJ2-7; 9 nucleotides match TRBD1. V lost 3 bases, J lost 7 bases, and 13 bases stayed unmatched. CDR1 and CDR2 (germline): MNHEY, SMNVEV (reference sequence). The CDR3 consists of 16 residues. CDR3 amino acids: CASSFQGQGLLREQYF. The CDR3 region has the DNA TGTGCCAGCAGTTTTCAGGGACAGGGCTTGCTAAGAGAGCAGTACTTC.